The TCR beta chain described here comes from a study of neurological immune-mediated disorders. To note about this clonotype: Possible read error: a much larger clone is one base away.

The method for making cDNA was 5'RACE, and it used 10-nucleotide random UMIs. TCRdb re-called the 5' RACE reads with MiXCR, one entry per CDR3 protein. The sample lists about 66,000 distinct CDR3 sequences; less than 5.5% were seen once. CDR3 length equals 15 residues. Looked up from germline, CDR1 is SGHRS and CDR2 is YFSETQ. Unsorted libraries were derived from 2 million PBMCs stored at -80 C. The sample consisted of PBMCs. This receptor was taken from a man under 40 with multiple sclerosis. The V gene is TRBV5-1, the J gene TRBJ1-1, with 9 bases lining up with TRBD1. CDR3 in DNA: TGCGCCAGCAGCGAACAGACAGGGGGGAACATTGAAGCTTTCTTT. It is translated as CASSEQTGGNIEAFF.